Sequencing of this TCR beta chain was carried out in a study of chemoradiotherapy in HPV16-positive cancers (dated by TCRdb to the early 2020s). Regarding the study in general: Candidate HPV-specific T-cell clones and common TCR motifs were defined through functional T-cell assays on cells from a couple of HPV16-positive patients. The candidate HPV-specific TCRs and motifs were subsequently tracked in TCR repertoires obtained from 65 to 95 patients with HPV-related cancers. The study asked whether T-cell immunity to the HPV oncoproteins E6 and E7 changes during chemoradiotherapy and whether this immunity affects survival. Overall results and qualifications from the work: Expansion of candidate HPV-specific clones and E7-related TCR motifs was observed in the tumor microenvironment during treatment, whereas no such expansion was observed for non-HPV-specific T cells. In HPV16-positive patients, expansion of HPV-responsive T cells during chemoradiotherapy was associated with improved recurrence-free survival. The functional definition of HPV-specific T cells came from only two HPV16-positive patients, and the survival association was reported for HPV16-positive patients.

Repertoires were sampled multiple times during chemoradiotherapy, which allowed clonal expansion in the tumor microenvironment to be followed. With respect to this clone: The antigen it recognizes is unknown. Base qualities are not provided; no much larger clone lies one nucleotide away.

The CDR3 sequence holds 15 residues, the cysteine and phenylalanine included. The entry retains the CDR3 DNA only, 45 bases that are in frame from base 1. CDR1 MGHRA and CDR2 YSYEKL were looked up in the germline V gene. V is clipped by 0 bases and J by 0 bases, and the sequence between their germline boundaries is 6 bases long. Receptors were amplified or captured by the immunoSEQ multiplex PCR assay. This is the immuneACCESS table as TCRdb keeps it, with only in-frame sequences that have V and J called. A part of the clones is gone; compared with another copy, unresolved V genes explain less than half, and the rest is unexplained. This sample lists over 8,000 clones; roughly 65% were detected once. The ten largest clones represent around 14% of the sample.

The receptor was derived from a human donor with HPV-associated anogenital cancer. Sampling took place from a patient who underwent chemoradiotherapy. This receptor chain uses TRBV4-1 and TRBJ1-3; the D gene assignment is ambiguous. Here the CDR3 is given as CASSQETFSGNTIYF. The bases are TGCGCCAGCAGCCAAGAGACGTTCTCTGGAAACACCATATATTTT.